This TCR beta chain appears in the sequencing data of a study of blood T cell repertoires in COVID-19. Study summary: The cDNA or gDNA used as material had been derived from T cells, B-cell-depleted T cells, or PBMCs.

Patients in Seattle were enrolled during active infection, then followed longitudinally. Per germline, CDR1 KGHSH and CDR2 LQKENI. This CDR3 comprises 13 residues. V lost 2 bases, J lost 1 base, and 6 bases lay in between. Under the authors' procedure: Reference gene primer amplification gave estimated nucleated cell counts. The data were produced by immunoSEQ multiplex PCR, yet TCRdb's version contains in-frame clones alone and is incomplete. The V and J calls and clone size come from that table; D and trimming were worked out from the DNA. In the table there are under 400,000 clones, over 85% of which are singletons.

The V gene is TRBV18, the J gene TRBJ2-7; D gene ambiguous. The clonotype was recovered from a woman in her sixties or seventies with COVID-19, enrolled during active disease. Sequencing input: peripheral blood. CDR3 coding DNA: TGTGCCAGCTCACCATCCCTTTCCTACGAGCAGTACTTC. Translating gives CASSPSLSYEQYF.